The 10 T cell receptor beta chains below come from one sample, sequenced in a study of blood T cell repertoires in COVID-19. The repertoire was sequenced with immunoSEQ multiplex PCR; TCRdb's copy has only in-frame clones and lacks some. The sample lists roughly 120,000 clones; just over 75% were seen once. The sample taken for sequencing was peripheral blood. The receptors were sampled from a woman older than 75 with acute or convalescent COVID-19.

This chain connects TRBV27 to TRBJ1-1; D perhaps matches TRBD1 (5 bases). CDR1 MNHEY and CDR2 SMNVEV come from the germline V gene (reference sequence). CDR3 length: 18 amino acids. V shed 2 bases and J shed 6 bases, with 25 bases lying between them. CDR3 amino acids: CASSLSGLVQGRGAEAFF. The CDR3 DNA is TGTGCCAGCAGTTTAAGTGGTTTAGTGCAGGGCCGAGGAGCTGAAGCTTTCTTT.

The chain carries TRBV5-8 and TRBJ2-5; TRBD1 aligns across 8 bases. V lost 3 bases and J lost 5; bases outside the gene matches: 9. Germline CDR1 is SGHTS and CDR2 is YDEGEE. This CDR3 is built from 15 residues. This CDR3 reads CASSSQGARVETQYF. CDR3 nucleotide sequence: TGTGCCAGCAGCTCGCAGGGGGCGCGGGTGGAGACCCAGTACTTC. The variable domain in full, with the rest retrieved from reference TRBV5-8 and TRBJ2-5, is EAGVTQSPTHLIKTRGQQATLRCSPISGHTSVYWYQQALGLGLQFLLWYDEGEERNRGNFPPRFSGRQFPNYSSELNVNALELEDSALYLCASSSQGARVETQYFGPGTRLLVL.

The chain couples TRBV19 to TRBJ1-6; D not resolved. Germline V lookup: CDR1 LNHDA, CDR2 SQIVND (reference sequence). Trimming took 4 bases from V and 4 from J, leaving 14 bases between them. This CDR3 region has 16 residues. CDR3 sequence reads: CASSTAGDAYNSPLHF. The CDR3 nucleotides are TGTGCCAGTAGTACCGCCGGAGACGCGTATAATTCACCCCTCCACTTT.

The rearrangement joins TRBV7-9 to TRBJ2-1; D is unresolved. Germline assignment: CDR1 SEHNR and CDR2 FQNEAQ (reference sequence). V gave up 5 bases and J gave up 7 bases, with 18 bases separating them. This CDR3 contains 15 residues. This CDR3 is CASSLTLSRSNEQFF. CDR3 coding DNA: TGTGCCAGCAGCCTCACCCTCAGTCGGAGTAATGAGCAGTTCTTC.

V usage is TRBV5-4 and J usage is TRBJ2-1, with 12 nucleotides matching TRBD2. The CDR3 has 16 amino acids. Looked up from germline, CDR1 is SGHNT and CDR2 is YYREEE (reference sequence). V gave up 1 base and J gave up 5 bases; unmatched junction bases: 4. CDR3 sequence reads: CASSLPSGGADNEQFF. The CDR3 DNA is TGTGCCAGCAGCTTGCCTAGCGGGGGGGCCGACAATGAGCAGTTCTTC.

This clone was counted once. The chain joins TRBV2 to TRBJ2-2, with D maybe TRBD1 (6 bases). Germline CDR1 SNHLY, CDR2 FYNNEI. The V gene lost 10 bases and the J gene lost 3 bases, with 18 bases spanning the gap. The CDR3 totals 15 residues. The CDR3 coding sequence is TGTGCCAACTCAAAAGGGGCAGGGGACACCGGGGAGCTGTTTTTT. Amino acids: CANSKGAGDTGELFF.

The chain uses TRBV4-1 and TRBJ1-4, with a weak D call TRBD1 (6 bases). There are 21 residues in the CDR3. Looked up from germline, CDR1 is MGHRA and CDR2 is YSYEKL. The ends were cut back, 1 base at V and 4 bases at J, with 28 bases in the middle. CDR3 protein: CASSQATVGRTDTRGNEKLFF. The CDR3 nucleotides read TGCGCCAGCAGCCAAGCGACGGTGGGGCGGACAGACACCCGCGGTAATGAAAAACTGTTTTTT.

The V call is TRBV4-3, the J call TRBJ1-4, with D possibly matching TRBD1 (5 bases). Trimming left V 0 bases short and J 8 bases short, with 13 bases between. The CDR3 extends over 15 amino acids. The germline CDR1 and CDR2 sequences are LGHNA and YSLEER. CDR3 region: CASSQEGPGYEKLFF. The CDR3 coding sequence is TGCGCCAGCAGCCAAGAGGGGCCGGGTTACGAAAAACTGTTTTTT.

The chain carries TRBV10-2 and TRBJ1-2; 10 bases are shared with TRBD1. CDR3 length equals 13 residues. The germline V gene encodes CDR1 WSHSY and CDR2 SAAADI. V shed 7 bases, J shed 6 bases, and the junction held 5 bases outside the gene matches. The CDR3 loop reads CASKRQGANGYTF. The CDR3 DNA follows: TGCGCCAGCAAGAGACAGGGGGCTAATGGCTACACCTTC.

The chain recombines TRBV10-3 with TRBJ2-7; 8 bases fit TRBD1. Per the germline V gene, CDR1 is ENHRY and CDR2 is SYGVKD. CDR3 length equals 15 residues. V shed 5 bases and J 3 bases; nucleotides not matched to a gene: 9. The CDR3 coding sequence is TGTGCCATCAGTCCGGACAGGGCCTCAATCTACGAGCAGTACTTC. Protein sequence: CAISPDRASIYEQYF.